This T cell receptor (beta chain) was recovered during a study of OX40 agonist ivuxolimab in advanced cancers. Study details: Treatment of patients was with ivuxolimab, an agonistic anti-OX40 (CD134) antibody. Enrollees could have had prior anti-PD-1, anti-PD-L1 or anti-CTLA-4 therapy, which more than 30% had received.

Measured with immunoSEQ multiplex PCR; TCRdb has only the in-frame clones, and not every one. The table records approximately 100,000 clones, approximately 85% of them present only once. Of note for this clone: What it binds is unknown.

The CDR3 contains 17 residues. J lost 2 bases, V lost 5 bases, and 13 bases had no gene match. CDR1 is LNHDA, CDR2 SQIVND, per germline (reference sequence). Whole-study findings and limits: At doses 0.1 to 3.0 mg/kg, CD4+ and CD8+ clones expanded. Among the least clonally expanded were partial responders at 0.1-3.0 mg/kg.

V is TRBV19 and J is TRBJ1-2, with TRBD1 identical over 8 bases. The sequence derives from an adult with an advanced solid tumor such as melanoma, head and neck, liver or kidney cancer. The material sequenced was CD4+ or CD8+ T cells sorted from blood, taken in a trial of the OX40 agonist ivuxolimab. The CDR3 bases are TGTGCCAGTAGTCTGACAGGGGCCCGACTACGAAACTATGGCTACACCTTC. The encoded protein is CASSLTGARLRNYGYTF.